Listed below are T cell receptor beta chains from one sample, sequenced in a study of blood T cell repertoires in COVID-19. The protocol was immunoSEQ multiplex PCR, while the TCRdb copy is restricted to in-frame clones and leaves out a portion. Seen here are 220,000 or so clones, approximately 78% observed once, and the top ten hold 8.2%. The sequencing input was peripheral blood. All receptors come from an elderly woman with COVID-19, enrolled during active disease. Both conserved end residues are trimmed from each CDR3.

>TRBJ2-2|TRBV3-1/TRBV3-2
ASSQEIRRGGTGELF
>TRBJ2-2|TRBV24-1
ATNSNTGELF
>TRBJ2-1|TRBV30
AWSAPSTRTPSYNEQF
>TRBJ2-7|TRBV5-5
ASSLVTVRVGEQY
>TRBJ1-6|TRBV5-1
ASWIGTGSLSPLH
>TRBJ2-3|TRBV12-5
ASGWGANTDTQY
>TRBJ2-3|TRBV6-4
ASSDSGGRTDTQY
>TRBJ1-5|TRBV6-1
ASSEAGQQGNQPQH
>TRBJ2-3|TRBV5-1
ASSLVGQGPDTQY
>TRBJ1-2|TRBV5-1
ASSLAPAISRDSLYT
>TRBJ1-2|TRBV19
ASSKDSSNYGYT
>TRBJ2-7|TRBV4-3
ASSRTHSGKVAYEQY
>TRBJ1-4|TRBV18
ASSPRGGDEKLF
>TRBJ2-6|TRBV4-2
ASSRRQAGANVLT
>TRBJ2-1|TRBV27
ASSPPPGLLQF
>TRBJ2-1|TRBV5-1
ASSIGTASLYNEQF
>TRBJ1-5|TRBV5-6
ASSLARAPDQPQH
>TRBJ2-1|TRBV28
ASGGLAGVNEQF
>TRBJ2-2|TRBV7-2
ASSPRGRGRAGELF
>TRBJ1-4|TRBV6-1
ASSEYLGTVSEKLF
>TRBJ2-5|TRBV3-1/TRBV3-2
ASSQGQGETQY
>TRBJ2-7|TRBV6-2/TRBV6-3
ASSRNRDRTGNEQY
>TRBJ1-2|TRBV18
ASSPDRTPNYGYT
>TRBJ2-6|TRBV5-6
ASSLRGSGANVLT
>TRBJ1-2|TRBV7-2
ASSLPDWGRNYGYT
>TRBJ2-1|TRBV19
ASSIWGTSGSNEQF
>TRBJ2-7|TRBV19
ASSIPGTGPLH